This T cell receptor (beta chain) emerged from a study of T-cell reconstitution after alpha-beta-depleted transplantation in children. Study-level points and caveats: Some patients' high day-60 TCRbeta diversity was attributed to recipient cells surviving conditioning. After transplant, at about two months, alpha-beta T cells were reportedly derived from several hundred expanded graft clones. The main origin of T-cell counts and diversity one year after transplant was newly produced T cells.

Preparing the TCRbeta library involved the use of unique molecular identifiers. TCRdb re-derived calls from the PCR reads in MiXCR, one entry per CDR3 protein. The data hold hundreds of thousands of distinct CDR3 sequences, with 10% to 15% observed a single time. On this clonotype itself: Its specificity is not known.

Germline loops: CDR1 DFQATT, CDR2 SNEGSKA (reference sequence). There are 12 residues in the CDR3. The chain employs TRBV20-1 and TRBJ2-1, with 7 nucleotides matching TRBD1. The source material was PBMCs, sampled before TCRalphabeta/CD19-depleted stem cell transplant. This TCR derives from a girl aged 2-10 years with congenital amegakaryocytic thrombocytopenia, due to receive a stem cell transplant. The CDR3 protein is CRALTGNNEQFF. Here the CDR3 DNA reads TGCAGAGCTCTGACAGGGAACAATGAGCAGTTCTTC.